This T cell receptor (beta chain) was found in a study of blood T cells in healthy people across ages. Whole-study results and caveats: Significant beta diversity loss was already apparent by age approximately 38, declining roughly linearly.

Details on this clonotype: Its antigen is unknown.

Sample-barcoded 5' priming and a J-beta primer mix drove a second PCR of about 7 to 12 cycles. MiXCR, run by TCRdb on the 5' RACE reads, gives a single entry per CDR3 protein. Counted here are about 1,000,000 distinct CDR3 sequences, more than 35% occurring once; the ten biggest clones make up 18%. This CDR3 has 16 residues. The V gene end was trimmed by 8 bases and the J gene end by 4 bases; junction bases not matched to a gene: 13. Germline V CDR1 and CDR2: MNHEY, SMNVEV (reference sequence). V and J are TRBV27 and TRBJ2-7; TRBD2 matches 11 bases. The receptor was isolated from an older woman in good health. Source material: blood. CDR3 region: CASRLGASGRNYEQYF. CDR3 sequence (DNA): TGTGCCAGCCGATTGGGAGCTAGCGGGAGGAATTACGAGCAGTACTTC.